Shown below are 28 T cell receptor beta chains from a single sample sequenced in a study of OX40 agonist ivuxolimab in advanced cancers. The protocol was immunoSEQ multiplex PCR, while the TCRdb copy is restricted to in-frame clones and leaves out a portion. The sample yields 95,000 or so clones, 70% to 85% seen once. Here the sequenced sample was CD4+ or CD8+ T cells sorted from blood, taken in a trial of the OX40 agonist ivuxolimab. Every receptor here comes from an adult with an advanced solid tumor such as melanoma, head and neck, liver or kidney cancer.

There are a few counts of this clone. Other DNA sequences within the sample encode an identical CDR3. The chain uses TRBV6-6 and TRBJ2-7; TRBD1 matches at 8 bases. Looked up from germline, CDR1 is MNHNY and CDR2 is SVGAGI (reference sequence). The CDR3 runs to 14 residues. J gave up 4 bases and V 2 bases, and 4 bases lay outside the gene matches. The CDR3: CASSYGQGGYEQYF. CDR3 in DNA: TGTGCCAGCAGTTACGGACAGGGCGGGTACGAGCAGTACTTC.

The chain combines TRBV5-1 with TRBJ1-4, with TRBD1 matching over 7 bases. Germline V gene lookup returns CDR1 SGHRS and CDR2 YFSETQ. With V trimmed by 3 bases and J by 2 bases, 10 bases remained unmatched. The length of the CDR3 is 17 residues. For the CDR3, the DNA is TGCGCCAGCAGCTCACCGTACAGGGGAGCCACTAATGAAAAACTGTTTTTT. Encoded protein: CASSSPYRGATNEKLFF.

V usage is TRBV11-2 and J usage is TRBJ2-2; no clear D gene. Deletions cut 0 bases from V and 5 bases from J, with 1 base between. Germline V gives CDR1 SGHAT, CDR2 FQNNGV. This CDR3 region has 12 residues. The CDR3 protein is CASSLDTGELFF. DNA of the CDR3: TGTGCCAGCAGCTTAGATACCGGGGAGCTGTTTTTT.

This chain joins TRBV6-5 and TRBJ2-7; unclear D gene. The CDR3 totals 14 residues. Germline V gives CDR1 MNHEY, CDR2 SVGAGI. The germline V and J ends were trimmed by 5 bases and 3 bases, with 14 bases remaining between them. As DNA, the CDR3 is TGTGCCAGCAGTCGATCCCCTGATCGCTACGAGCAGTACTTC. Translated, it gives CASSRSPDRYEQYF.

The chain links TRBV25-1 to TRBJ2-5; possibly TRBD2 for D (5 bases). The CDR3 contains 14 residues. V was cut by 5 bases and J by 3 bases, with 13 bases left in between. Germline-derived CDR1 and CDR2 are MGHDK and SYGVNS. CDR3 coding DNA: TGTGCCAGCAGTCAGAGGGCCTTAAAAGAGACCCAGTACTTC. It is translated as CASSQRALKETQYF.

The chain recombines TRBV5-1 with TRBJ2-1; a possible D gene is TRBD2 (5 bases). Germline-derived CDR1 and CDR2 are SGHRS and YFSETQ. V gave up 4 bases and J gave up 7 bases, with 12 bases separating them. The CDR3 runs to 13 residues. The CDR3 DNA follows: TGCGCCAGCAGCCGATCGGGCGGGAATGAGCAGTTCTTC. This sequence encodes CASSRSGGNEQFF.

V and J are TRBV2 and TRBJ2-3; 12 nucleotides match TRBD2. J lost 1 base, V lost 5 bases, and 13 bases had no gene match. The CDR3 extends over 19 amino acids. Germline V gene data show CDR1 as SNHLY and CDR2 as FYNNEI. The CDR3 here is CASSRPSSGRAMGTDTQYF. Written as DNA, the CDR3 is TGTGCCAGCAGTAGGCCCTCTAGCGGGAGGGCCATGGGCACAGATACGCAGTATTTT.

The CDR3 bases are TGCGCCAGCAGCTTGGTTTCAGGATACAATGAGCAGTTCTTC. Its translation is CASSLVSGYNEQFF. The rearrangement uses TRBV5-1 and TRBJ2-1; D remains unclear. Trimming pared 0 bases from V and 4 bases from J, leaving 8 bases between. The CDR3 extends over 14 amino acids. Germline assignment: CDR1 SGHRS and CDR2 YFSETQ.

The chain is built from TRBV7-9 and TRBJ1-3; D not resolved. The CDR3 is made up of 14 amino acids. Trimming stripped 2 bases from V and 3 bases from J, with 8 bases between. Germline V lookup: CDR1 SEHNR, CDR2 FQNEAQ (reference sequence). The CDR3 loop is CASSLIISGNTIYF. Written as DNA, the CDR3 is TGTGCCAGCAGCTTAATCATAAGTGGAAACACCATATATTTT.

The genes are TRBV11-2 and TRBJ2-3, with a tentative D call TRBD1 (6 bases). This CDR3 is 12 amino acids long. The ends were cut back, 11 bases at V and 2 bases at J, with 11 bases in the middle. Germline V gene data show CDR1 as SGHAT and CDR2 as FQNNGV. CDR3 coding DNA: TGTGCCGTGGGACATTTCACAGATACGCAGTATTTT. As protein: CAVGHFTDTQYF.

V usage is TRBV4-2 and J usage is TRBJ1-2; 9 bases map to TRBD1. CDR1 and CDR2 from the germline V gene are LGHNA and YNFKEQ. The CDR3 extends over 14 amino acids. The V and J ends lost 4 bases and 5 bases, in that order; junction bases with no gene match: 5. CDR3 sequence reads: CASSRTGEKYGYTF. CDR3 bases: TGTGCCAGCAGCCGGACAGGGGAAAAATATGGCTACACCTTC.

This chain links TRBV19 with TRBJ2-5; D is unresolved. CDR3 size: 15 residues. Germline V lookup: CDR1 LNHDA, CDR2 SQIVND (reference sequence). Trimming removed 3 bases from V and 1 base from J, with 12 bases in between. CDR3 in DNA: TGTGCCAGTAGTATGTTTTCTCGGTCCCAAGAGACCCAGTACTTC. Its protein is CASSMFSRSQETQYF.

The genes are TRBV6-6 and TRBJ2-3; TRBD1 might be the D (5 bases). Germline V CDR1 and CDR2: MNHNY, SVGAGI (reference sequence). The CDR3 totals 14 residues. Trimming removed 5 bases from V and 5 bases from J, with 14 bases in between. The CDR3 DNA reads TGTGCCAGCAGTCAGGGTGACAACCTAGATACGCAGTATTTT. It codes for CASSQGDNLDTQYF.

The rearrangement uses TRBV6-6 and TRBJ2-7; D unclear. This CDR3 has 16 amino acids. Germline V gives CDR1 MNHNY, CDR2 SVGAGI (reference sequence). V was clipped by 0 bases and J by 2 bases, with 14 bases between them. CDR3 region: CASSYSTLVVAYEQYF. The CDR3 DNA reads as TGTGCCAGCAGTTACTCGACCCTTGTGGTTGCCTACGAGCAGTACTTC.

The chain carries TRBV30 and TRBJ2-3; 10 nucleotides match TRBD2. Germline trimming cut 2 bases from V and 2 bases from J; bases unmatched to any gene: 4. The CDR3 loop spans 15 amino acids. CDR1 is GTSNPN, CDR2 SVGIG, per germline (reference sequence). CDR3 amino acids: CAWSSLAGVTDTQYF. Written as DNA, the CDR3 is TGTGCCTGGAGTTCTCTAGCGGGGGTCACAGATACGCAGTATTTT. Looking up the rest from reference TRBV30 and TRBJ2-3 gives the full variable domain: SQTIHQWPATLVQPVGSPLSLECTVEGTSNPNLYWYRQAAGRGLQLLFYSVGIGQISSEVPQNLSASRPQDRQFILSSKKLLLSDSGFYLCAWSSLAGVTDTQYFGPGTRLTVL.

The CDR3 region has the DNA TGTGCCACCTATGGCAGGGCCCTAGAAAATCAGCCCCAGCATTTT. Protein: CATYGRALENQPQHF. This chain uses TRBV6-6 with TRBJ1-5; D may be TRBD1 (5 bases). Germline V CDR1 and CDR2: MNHNY, SVGAGI (reference sequence). V lost 10 bases, J lost 4 bases, and 20 bases lay in between. This CDR3 is 15 amino acids long.

The chain combines TRBV7-2 with TRBJ2-1, with D uncertain. The V and J ends lost 0 bases and 9 bases respectively, with 12 bases between them. The CDR3 runs to 14 residues. The germline gives CDR1 SGHTA, CDR2 FQGNSA. The CDR3 spells CASSLAGKPGEQFF. For the CDR3, the DNA is TGTGCCAGCAGCTTAGCCGGCAAGCCAGGTGAGCAGTTCTTC.

The V gene is TRBV14, the J gene TRBJ1-1, with a tentative D call TRBD1 (5 bases). This CDR3 contains 13 residues. Germline assignment: CDR1 SGHDN and CDR2 FVKESK. V lost 8 bases to trimming and J lost 1 base, with 11 bases between them. CDR3 protein: CASRRGTNTEAFF. Here the CDR3 DNA reads TGTGCCAGCCGACGGGGGACGAACACTGAAGCTTTCTTT.

As DNA, the CDR3 is TGTGCCAGCACCCCTAGGGGAGAGCTTTACGAGCAGTACTTC. Translating it yields CASTPRGELYEQYF. The chain recombines TRBV28 with TRBJ2-5; either TRBD1 or TRBD2 may fit D (5 bases each). The assigned J gene may be wrong: the sequence end matches TRBJ2-7 better. The CDR3 is 14 residues long. Germline CDR1 and CDR2: MDHEN and SYDVKM.

This chain uses TRBV18 with TRBJ1-5, with a weak D call TRBD1 (5 bases). CDR1 and CDR2 from the germline V gene are KGHSH and LQKENI. V was pared by 3 bases and J by 4 bases, with 19 bases between. CDR3 length: 17 amino acids. The DNA for the CDR3 is TGTGCCAGCTCACCCGGGGGTTACGGGGGTCGGAATCAGCCCCAGCATTTT. It is translated as CASSPGGYGGRNQPQHF. The full variable domain, its missing parts supplied by reference TRBV18 and TRBJ1-5, is NAGVMQNPRHLVRRRGQEARLRCSPMKGHSHVYWYRQLPEEGLKFMVYLQKENIIDESGMPKERFSAEFPKEGPSILRIQQVVRGDSAAYFCASSPGGYGGRNQPQHFGDGTRLSIL.

The chain employs TRBV5-4 and TRBJ2-3, with 12 positions matching TRBD2. The V and J ends lost 4 bases and 1 base, in that order; junction bases with no gene match: 4. Germline lookup yields CDR1 SGHNT and CDR2 YYREEE (reference sequence). The CDR3 sequence is 16 residues long. DNA of the CDR3: TGTGCCAGCAGCGCACGGACTAGCGGGGGCACAGATACGCAGTATTTT. It translates to CASSARTSGGTDTQYF.

The V gene is TRBV28, the J gene TRBJ1-3; 9 bases map to TRBD1. The CDR3 consists of 20 residues. The trim removed 3 bases at V and 2 bases at J, leaving 17 bases unmatched. Germline CDR1 MDHEN, CDR2 SYDVKM. CDR3 sequence: CASSLSGLGQGTTTGNTIYF. The CDR3 DNA follows: TGTGCCAGCAGTTTGTCAGGTCTGGGACAGGGTACAACCACTGGAAACACCATATATTTT. Using reference TRBV28 and TRBJ1-3 for the parts outside the CDR3, the full variable domain is DVKVTQSSRYLVKRTGEKVFLECVQDMDHENMFWYRQDPGLGLRLIYFSYDVKMKEKGDIPEGYSVSREKKERFSLILESASTNQTSMYLCASSLSGLGQGTTTGNTIYFGEGSWLTVV.

This chain links TRBV5-1 with TRBJ2-7; the D gene could be TRBD1 or TRBD2 (5 bases each). CDR3 length: 16 residues. Germline V lookup: CDR1 SGHRS, CDR2 YFSETQ. Deletions cut 0 bases from V and 4 bases from J, with 17 bases between. The CDR3 nucleotides are TGCGCCAGCAGCTTGGGAGGGGTAGCCTCCGTTTACGAGCAGTACTTC. Protein product: CASSLGGVASVYEQYF.

This chain uses TRBV11-2 with TRBJ1-2, with D tentatively TRBD1 (5 bases). Germline V gene lookup returns CDR1 SGHAT and CDR2 FQNNGV. Trimming stripped 6 bases from V and 5 bases from J, with 10 bases between. The CDR3 is made up of 12 amino acids. CDR3 nucleotides: TGTGCCAGCAGTTCAGACAGATATGGCTACACCTTC. It specifies CASSSDRYGYTF.

The V and J genes are TRBV28 and TRBJ1-2, with D maybe TRBD1 (5 bases). The CDR3 contains 13 residues. Looked up from germline, CDR1 is MDHEN and CDR2 is SYDVKM. V was clipped by 1 base and J by 8 bases, with 11 bases between them. The CDR3 nucleotides are TGTGCCAGCAGTTTATCACGGGGCTGGGGCTACACCTTC. Its translation: CASSLSRGWGYTF.

V is TRBV10-3 and J is TRBJ2-7; 11 bases agree with TRBD2. The V and J ends lost 6 bases and 2 bases, in that order; junction bases with no gene match: 3. The V gene's germline CDR1 is ENHRY and CDR2 SYGVKD. CDR3 length: 14 residues. CDR3 DNA sequence: TGTGCCATCAGCGATAGCGGGAGGGCCTACGAGCAGTACTTC. It specifies CAISDSGRAYEQYF.

The CDR3 coding sequence is TGTGCCAGCAGCTTCAATCGGTACAATGAGCAGTTCTTC. Translating it yields CASSFNRYNEQFF. The chain recombines TRBV11-2 with TRBJ2-1; no reliable D call. In germline, CDR1 is SGHAT, CDR2 FQNNGV. The CDR3 has 13 residues. Between the trimmed V and J ends, which lost 3 bases and 4 bases, there was a span of 7 bases. The full variable domain, with the rest looked up from reference TRBV11-2 and TRBJ2-1, is EAGVAQSPRYKIIEKRQSVAFWCNPISGHATLYWYQQILGQGPKLLIQFQNNGVVDDSQLPKDRFSAERLKGVDSTLKIQPAKLEDSAVYLCASSFNRYNEQFFGPGTRLTVL.

This clone was recorded a few times. V usage is TRBV5-1 and J usage is TRBJ2-2; 8 positions match TRBD2. CDR1 is SGHRS and CDR2 is YFSETQ in the germline V gene. Trimming took 4 bases from V and 2 from J; bases not matched to a gene: 7. The CDR3 contains 16 residues. The CDR3 sequence is CASSPSGRANTGELFF. As DNA, the CDR3 is TGCGCCAGCAGCCCCTCCGGGAGGGCCAACACCGGGGAGCTGTTTTTT.